This record covers a single TCR beta chain. The sample is drawn from a study of blood T cell repertoires in COVID-19. Authors' methods: Estimated nucleated cell counts came from reference gene primer amplification. Using immunoSEQ multiplex PCR, the repertoire was profiled, and TCRdb retains in-frame clones only, with some absent. That table is the source of V, J and clone size, and D and trimming were worked out from the DNA. This table holds about 210,000 clones, under 95% found once. The CDR3 is 13 amino acids. The V and J ends lost 5 bases and 7 bases respectively, with 17 bases between them. Germline-derived CDR1 and CDR2 are SQVTM and ANQGSEA.

The clonotype was recovered from a man aged 30 to 39 with acute or convalescent COVID-19. The chain recombines TRBV29-1 with TRBJ1-2; D remains unclear. The material sequenced was peripheral blood. DNA for the CDR3: TGCAGCGTTCCGATACCGCACAGACCTGGCTACACCTTC. Translation gives CSVPIPHRPGYTF.